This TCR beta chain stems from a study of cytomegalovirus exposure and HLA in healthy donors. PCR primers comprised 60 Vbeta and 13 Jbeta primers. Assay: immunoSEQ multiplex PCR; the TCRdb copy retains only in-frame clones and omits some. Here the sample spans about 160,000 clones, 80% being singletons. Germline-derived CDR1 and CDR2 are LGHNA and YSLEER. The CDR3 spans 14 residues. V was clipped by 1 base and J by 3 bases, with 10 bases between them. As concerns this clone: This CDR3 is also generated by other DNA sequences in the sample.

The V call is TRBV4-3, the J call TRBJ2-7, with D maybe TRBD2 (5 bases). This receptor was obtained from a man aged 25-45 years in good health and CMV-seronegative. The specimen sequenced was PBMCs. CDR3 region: CASSQGGEGYEQYF. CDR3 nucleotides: TGCGCCAGCAGCCAAGGTGGTGAGGGCTACGAGCAGTACTTC.